This T cell receptor (beta chain) was captured by sequencing in a study of blood T cell repertoires in COVID-19. Background on the study: T cells, B-cell-depleted T cells, or PBMCs supplied cDNA or gDNA.

This CDR3 contains 18 residues. Trimming took 2 bases from V and 4 from J; bases not matched to a gene: 11. Germline V gene data show CDR1 as SGHVS and CDR2 as FQNEAQ. The repertoire was sequenced with immunoSEQ multiplex PCR; TCRdb's copy has only in-frame clones and lacks some. This table has 170,000 or so clones, 84% appearing once. Sequenced: peripheral blood. This chain uses TRBV7-8 with TRBJ1-5; TRBD1 matches 10 bases. The source of this sequence is a man aged 18-30 years with active or convalescent COVID-19. This CDR3 reads CASSLSIEGQGSNQPQHF. The CDR3 region has the DNA TGTGCCAGCAGCTTATCCATTGAGGGACAGGGGTCTAATCAGCCCCAGCATTTT.